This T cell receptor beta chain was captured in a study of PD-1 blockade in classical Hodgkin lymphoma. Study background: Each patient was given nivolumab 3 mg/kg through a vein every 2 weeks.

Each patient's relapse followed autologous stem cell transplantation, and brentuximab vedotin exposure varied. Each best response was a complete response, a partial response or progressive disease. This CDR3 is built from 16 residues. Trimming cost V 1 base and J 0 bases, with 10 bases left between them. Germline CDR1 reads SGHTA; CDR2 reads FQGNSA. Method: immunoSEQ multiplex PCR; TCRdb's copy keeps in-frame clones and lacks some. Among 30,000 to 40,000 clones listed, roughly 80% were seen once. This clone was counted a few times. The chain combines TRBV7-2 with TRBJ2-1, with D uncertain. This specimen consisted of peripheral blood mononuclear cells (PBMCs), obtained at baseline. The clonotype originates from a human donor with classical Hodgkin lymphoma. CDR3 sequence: CASSLVGSGSYNEQFF. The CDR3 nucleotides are TGTGCCAGCAGCTTAGTGGGCTCCGGCTCCTACAATGAGCAGTTCTTC. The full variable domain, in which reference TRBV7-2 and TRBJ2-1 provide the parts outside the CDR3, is GAGVSQSPSNKVTEKGKDVELRCDPISGHTALYWYRQSLGQGLEFLIYFQGNSAPDKSGLPSDRFSAERTGGSVSTLTIQRTQQEDSAVYLCASSLVGSGSYNEQFFGPGTRLTVL.